The 19 T cell receptor beta chains in this list originate from one sample, sequenced in a study of T cell responses to AZD1222 COVID-19 vaccine. Sequencing used immunoSEQ multiplex PCR; TCRdb keeps in-frame clones, though not all of them. The sample records just under 150,000 clones, 85% to 90% being singletons. Sequenced here: peripheral blood, sampled 28 days after the second AZD1222 dose. The receptors stem from an adult who received the AZD1222 COVID-19 vaccine.

The V gene is TRBV6-2 or TRBV6-3, the J gene TRBJ1-5; the D is unclear. CDR1 MNHEY and CDR2 SVGEGT come from the germline V gene. V lost 1 base and J lost 1, with 11 bases in between. The CDR3 has 16 residues. The CDR3 DNA reads as TGTGCCAGCAGTTACTGGAACCCCGGGAGCAATCAGCCCCAGCATTTT. It encodes CASSYWNPGSNQPQHF.

The sample holds a few counts of this clone. The chain has TRBV19 and TRBJ1-4, with D possibly being TRBD1 (6 bases). Germline CDR1 is LNHDA and CDR2 is SQIVND (reference sequence). This CDR3 has 14 amino acids. The V end was cut by 10 bases, the J end by 6 bases, with 18 bases between. The CDR3 loop is CATQSPGQHEKLFF. CDR3 coding DNA: TGTGCCACACAGTCTCCGGGACAACATGAAAAACTGTTTTTT.

This chain links TRBV2 with TRBJ2-1; D possibly matches TRBD1 or TRBD2 (6 bases each). Per the germline V gene, CDR1 is SNHLY and CDR2 is FYNNEI. The V gene lost 4 bases and the J gene lost 1 base, with 11 bases spanning the gap. The CDR3 covers 15 residues. CDR3 sequence: CASSGGAPSYNEQFF. The CDR3 nucleotides are TGTGCCAGCAGTGGGGGGGCCCCTTCCTACAATGAGCAGTTCTTC. Together with reference TRBV2 and TRBJ2-1, the CDR3 gives the full variable domain: EPEVTQTPSHQVTQMGQEVILRCVPISNHLYFYWYRQILGQKVEFLVSFYNNEISEKSEIFDDQFSVERPDGSNFTLKIRSTKLEDSAMYFCASSGGAPSYNEQFFGPGTRLTVL.

The V and J genes are TRBV2 and TRBJ2-1; 7 nucleotides match TRBD2. J was trimmed by 1 base and V by 7 bases; bases with no gene match: 10. In germline, CDR1 is SNHLY, CDR2 FYNNEI. The CDR3 covers 16 residues. The CDR3 DNA reads as TGTGCCAGCAAAGGAGGCGGGAGAGGGTCCTACAATGAGCAGTTCTTC. The encoded protein is CASKGGGRGSYNEQFF.

The rearrangement joins TRBV6-2 or TRBV6-3 to TRBJ1-6, with D possibly being TRBD1 (5 bases). The CDR3 extends over 16 amino acids. The V and J ends lost 9 bases and 4 bases respectively, with 19 bases between them. Germline CDR1 MNHEY, CDR2 SVGEGT. The CDR3 reads CARNPTREKYNSPLHF. The CDR3 DNA reads TGTGCCAGAAACCCTACCAGGGAAAAGTATAATTCACCCCTCCACTTT.

The gene calls are TRBV19 and TRBJ1-1; D perhaps matches TRBD1 (6 bases). Germline lookup yields CDR1 LNHDA and CDR2 SQIVND (reference sequence). The CDR3 loop spans 13 amino acids. Between the trimmed V and J ends, which lost 0 bases and 10 bases, there was a span of 12 bases. This chain's CDR3 is CASSIDPQGSAFF. CDR3 bases: TGTGCCAGTAGTATAGATCCACAGGGATCAGCTTTCTTT.

The chain carries TRBV27 and TRBJ1-1; D gene unclear. CDR3 size: 13 residues. V shed 2 bases and J shed 4 bases, with 8 bases lying between them. Germline V gene lookup returns CDR1 MNHEY and CDR2 SMNVEV (reference sequence). The CDR3 coding sequence is TGTGCCAGCAGTTTAGGAGGGAGCACTGAAGCTTTCTTT. It translates to CASSLGGSTEAFF.

V is TRBV30 and J is TRBJ1-6; D ambiguous. The CDR3 length is 16 residues. Germline assignment: CDR1 GTSNPN and CDR2 SVGIG (reference sequence). The V end lost 1 base, the J end lost 0 bases, and 10 bases lay between the germline ends. In nucleotides, the CDR3 is TGTGCCTGGAGTGGTGGCTTGAGCTCCTATAATTCACCCCTCCACTTT. Its translation: CAWSGGLSSYNSPLHF.

J is TRBJ2-1 and V is TRBV5-4, with 10 bases fitting TRBD2. Germline CDR1 and CDR2: SGHNT and YYREEE (reference sequence). The V and J ends lost 3 bases and 5 bases, in that order; junction bases with no gene match: 5. There are 15 residues in the CDR3. The CDR3, as DNA: TGTGCCAGCAGCTCAGTAGCGGGAGGTGACAATGAGCAGTTCTTC. It codes for CASSSVAGGDNEQFF.

The count of this clone is one. The chain joins TRBV18 to TRBJ2-2; a possible D gene is TRBD1 (6 bases). Trimming pared 3 bases from V and 0 bases from J, leaving 8 bases between. The CDR3 totals 15 residues. Germline values: CDR1 KGHSH, CDR2 LQKENI. This chain's CDR3 is CASSPRQANTGELFF. The CDR3 nucleotides read TGTGCCAGCTCACCCCGACAGGCGAACACCGGGGAGCTGTTTTTT.

The chain couples TRBV7-2 to TRBJ1-5; unclear D gene. From germline, CDR1 is SGHTA and CDR2 FQGNSA. This CDR3 region has 13 residues. Trimming removed 10 bases at V and 2 bases at J, with 12 bases between. The DNA for the CDR3 is TGTGCCACCCCGGGGAAGGGCAATCAGCCCCAGCATTTT. Protein product: CATPGKGNQPQHF.

The rearrangement joins TRBV5-6 to TRBJ1-2; D not certain. CDR1 is SGHDT and CDR2 is YYEEEE in the germline V gene. Trimming pared 5 bases from V and 4 bases from J, leaving 15 bases between. This CDR3 is built from 14 residues. The CDR3 DNA sequence: TGTGCCAGCAGGGGCCTCGGGGAGCTCTATGGCTACACCTTC. Protein: CASRGLGELYGYTF.

The chain combines TRBV5-1 with TRBJ2-1, with no clear D. V shed 0 bases and J shed 5 bases, with 6 bases lying between them. This CDR3 spans 13 amino acids. Germline CDR1 SGHRS, CDR2 YFSETQ. CDR3 residues: CASSLDSHNEQFF. The CDR3 DNA reads TGCGCCAGCAGCTTGGACAGCCACAATGAGCAGTTCTTC.

V usage is TRBV23-1 and J usage is TRBJ2-7, with 10 nucleotides matching TRBD1. TRBV23-1 is placed among ORFs of uncertain function. V shed 1 base, J shed 4 bases, and the junction held 7 bases outside the gene matches. This CDR3 has 16 residues. CDR3 region: CASSQFYGTGVYEQYF. In DNA, the CDR3 is TGCGCCAGCAGTCAATTCTACGGGACAGGGGTTTACGAGCAGTACTTC.

The genes are TRBV27 and TRBJ1-1; unclear D gene. CDR1 is MNHEY, CDR2 SMNVEV, per germline (reference sequence). The ends were cut back, 6 bases at V and 11 bases at J, with 19 bases in the middle. This CDR3 has 13 amino acids. The CDR3 nucleotides are TGTGCCAGCAGCGAAAAGGCGGGGTCCCCGGCTTTCTTT. Its protein product is CASSEKAGSPAFF.

This clone has a single count. The chain is built from TRBV13 and TRBJ1-4, with 8 positions matching TRBD1. The V gene end was trimmed by 5 bases and the J gene end by 8 bases; junction bases not matched to a gene: 7. The CDR3 consists of 14 residues. Germline V gene lookup returns CDR1 PRHDT and CDR2 FYEKMQ (reference sequence). CDR3 nucleotides: TGTGCCAGCAGCCAGGACAGGGATGGCGAAAAACTGTTTTTT. It codes for CASSQDRDGEKLFF.

The gene calls are TRBV24-1 and TRBJ2-7; a possible D gene is TRBD1 (6 bases). CDR3 size: 15 residues. Germline loops: CDR1 KGHDR, CDR2 SFDVKD. V lost 5 bases, J lost 0 bases, and 13 bases lay in between. CDR3 in amino acids: CATSGTGKPSYEQYF. CDR3 in DNA: TGTGCCACCAGTGGAACAGGGAAACCCTCCTACGAGCAGTACTTC.

This clone was counted at least ten times. The chain is built from TRBV19 and TRBJ1-6; no definite D call. V lost 2 bases and J 6 bases, leaving 8 bases between the germline ends. The CDR3 is 14 amino acids. Per the germline V gene, CDR1 is LNHDA and CDR2 is SQIVND (reference sequence). CDR3 in DNA: TGTGCCAGTAGTATACAACAAGCTAATTCACCCCTCCACTTT. Its translation is CASSIQQANSPLHF. Variable domain in full (rest from reference TRBV19 and TRBJ1-6): DGGITQSPKYLFRKEGQNVTLSCEQNLNHDAMYWYRQDPGQGLRLIYYSQIVNDFQKGDIAEGYSVSREKKESFPLTVTSAQKNPTAFYLCASSIQQANSPLHFGNGTRLTVT.

The V call is TRBV28, the J call TRBJ1-4, with D perhaps TRBD1 (5 bases). This CDR3 is built from 16 residues. Germline lookup yields CDR1 MDHEN and CDR2 SYDVKM. V gave up 5 bases and J gave up 5 bases, with 18 bases separating them. CDR3 sequence reads: CASSADRWTVNEKLFF. CDR3 nucleotides: TGTGCCAGCAGTGCCGACAGATGGACGGTAAATGAAAAACTGTTTTTT.